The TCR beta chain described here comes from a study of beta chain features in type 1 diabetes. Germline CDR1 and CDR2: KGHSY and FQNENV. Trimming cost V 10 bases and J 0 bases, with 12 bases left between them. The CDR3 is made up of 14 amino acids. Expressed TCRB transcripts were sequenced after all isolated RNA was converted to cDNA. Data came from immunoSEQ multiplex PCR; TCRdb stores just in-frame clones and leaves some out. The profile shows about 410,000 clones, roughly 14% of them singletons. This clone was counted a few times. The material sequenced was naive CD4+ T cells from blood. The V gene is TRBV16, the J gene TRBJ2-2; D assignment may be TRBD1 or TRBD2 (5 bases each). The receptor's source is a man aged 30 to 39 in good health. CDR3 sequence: CAIPGPTNTGELFF. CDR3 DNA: TGTGCCATTCCGGGACCGACGAACACCGGGGAGCTGTTTTTT.